This TCR beta chain comes out of a study of radiotherapy plus CTLA-4 blockade in lung cancer. For the study at large: Objective responses were recorded in roughly 20% of patients, with disease control recorded in around 30%.

A word on this clone: Antigen: not known.

The study's findings and limits: Tumor-origin TCR clones grew in blood after radiotherapy plus ipilimumab. Early blood T cell clone changes and increased post-radiation serum interferon-beta were reportedly the strongest response predictors.

V was clipped by 5 bases and J by 1 base; unmatched bases: 7. The CDR3 covers 15 residues. Germline V gene data show CDR1 as SEHNR and CDR2 as FQNEAQ (reference sequence). The table came from immunoSEQ multiplex PCR; TCRdb's copy has only in-frame clones and leaves some out. The sample holds 56,000 or so clones; approximately 79% are singletons and the top ten take 16%. Sequencing used peripheral blood, obtained from a patient treated with radiotherapy plus ipilimumab. The chain couples TRBV7-9 to TRBJ1-2, with 7 nucleotides matching TRBD1. The TCR originated in a human donor with non-small cell lung cancer who had a complete response to radiotherapy plus ipilimumab. CDR3 DNA: TGTGCCAGCAGCCCCCGGGACAGAATTAACTATGGCTACACCTTC. Its translation: CASSPRDRINYGYTF.